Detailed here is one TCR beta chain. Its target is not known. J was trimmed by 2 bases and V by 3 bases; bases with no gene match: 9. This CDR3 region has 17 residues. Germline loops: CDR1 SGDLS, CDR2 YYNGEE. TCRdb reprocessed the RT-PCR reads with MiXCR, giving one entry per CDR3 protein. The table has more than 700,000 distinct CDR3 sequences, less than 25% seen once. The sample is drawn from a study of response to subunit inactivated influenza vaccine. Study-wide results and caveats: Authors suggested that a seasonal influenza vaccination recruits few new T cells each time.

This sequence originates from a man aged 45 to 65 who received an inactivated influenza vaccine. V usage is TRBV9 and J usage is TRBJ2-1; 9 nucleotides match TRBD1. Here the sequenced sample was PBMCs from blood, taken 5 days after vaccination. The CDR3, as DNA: TGTGCCAGCAGCGCTTCAGGGGGACAGGGCCCCTACAATGAGCAGTTCTTC. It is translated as CASSASGGQGPYNEQFF.